This TCR beta chain was recovered during a study of cytomegalovirus exposure and HLA in healthy donors. Overall study context: Early released data comprised around 85 million unique TCRs from HLA-typed donors.

CDR3 size: 15 residues. CDR1 is SGHVS, CDR2 FQNEAQ, per germline. The trim removed 3 bases at V and 8 bases at J, leaving 7 bases unmatched. Note on this clone: Its matching antigen is unknown.

Amplification used 60 Vbeta primers and 13 Jbeta primers. Measured with immunoSEQ multiplex PCR; TCRdb has only the in-frame clones, and not every one. The sample carries about 190,000 clones, approximately 79% recorded once. Findings and limits, study-wide: In a later analysis, V- and J-gene trimming of beta chains associated with a DCLRE1C missense variant, replicated independently. Cytomegalovirus association was listed for 164 TCR beta chains.

Material for sequencing was PBMCs. The rearrangement links TRBV7-8 to TRBJ2-1; 10 bases line up with TRBD2. The source is a man between 35 and 55 years old in good health and CMV-seropositive. The CDR3 DNA follows: TGTGCCAGCAGCTTGGCTAGCGGGGGCTGGGATGAGCAGTTCTTC. It yields the protein CASSLASGGWDEQFF.